These 23 T cell receptor beta chains originate from one sample sequenced in a study of regulatory T cells in long-lasting Graves disease. The authors built TCR beta libraries using iRepertoire HTBI primers and Arm-PCR of CDR3 regions. One entry per CDR3 protein results from TCRdb running MiXCR on the multiplex PCR reads. The sample yields roughly 610,000 distinct CDR3 sequences, about 16% seen once. Time point of the sample: newly diagnosed GD, antithyroid drugs for less than 3 months. Isolated PBMC RNA provided the starting material for the TCR library. These data also featured in a second study, about T cells in Graves' hyperthyroidism and ophthalmopathy.

Sequenced here: peripheral blood mononuclear cells (PBMCs), sampled at new diagnosis, from a patient treated with antithyroid drugs. Receptors were obtained from a man between 18 and 29 years old with Graves disease.

This clonotype was seen repeatedly, ten times or more. This chain connects TRBV6-1 to TRBJ2-7; 8 positions match TRBD1. This CDR3 has 15 amino acids. Germline loops: CDR1 MNHNS, CDR2 SASEGT. V gave up 2 bases and J gave up 2 bases; unmatched junction bases: 5. The CDR3 DNA sequence: TGTGCCAGCAGTGAATCGAGGACAGGGCCCTACGAGCAGTACTTC. Translating gives CASSESRTGPYEQYF.

This clonotype was found many times. The chain uses TRBV18 and TRBJ2-1; 8 bases are a match to TRBD2. The CDR3 extends over 15 amino acids. Germline V lookup: CDR1 KGHSH, CDR2 LQKENI. Losses at the gene ends were 6 bases for V and 7 bases for J; bases not matched to a gene: 11. CDR3 sequence reads: CASSLALAGRNEQFF. The CDR3 bases are TGTGCCAGCTCGCTAGCATTAGCGGGACGTAATGAGCAGTTCTTC.

This clonotype was detected a few times. The chain employs TRBV9 and TRBJ2-3, with 11 bases lining up with TRBD1. V shed 4 bases and J 3 bases; nucleotides not matched to a gene: 7. CDR3 length: 16 residues. From germline, CDR1 is SGDLS and CDR2 YYNGEE. The CDR3 bases are TGTGCCAGCAGCACGCGGGACAGGGGGTCGACAGATACGCAGTATTTT. This gives the protein CASSTRDRGSTDTQYF.

This clonotype was found many times. The V call is TRBV2, the J call TRBJ2-7; 7 bases map to TRBD2. The V segment lost 8 bases and the J segment 1 base; nucleotides outside the gene matches: 5. CDR1 is SNHLY and CDR2 is FYNNEI in the germline V gene. This CDR3 contains 13 residues. CDR3 in amino acids: CASCRGSSYEQYF. The CDR3 nucleotides read TGTGCCAGCTGTCGCGGGAGTTCCTACGAGCAGTACTTC.

The sample holds many counts of this clonotype. V usage is TRBV7-3 and J usage is TRBJ2-3; TRBD2 is a possible D gene (6 bases). Germline assignment: CDR1 SGHTA and CDR2 FQGTGA. V was trimmed by 5 bases and J by 0 bases, leaving 18 bases between them. The CDR3 extends over 17 amino acids. CDR3 DNA: TGTGCCAGCAGCGCCCGGGGGAGCGGCACTAGCACAGATACGCAGTATTTT. Translating it yields CASSARGSGTSTDTQYF.

This clonotype was detected a few times. The V call is TRBV20-1, the J call TRBJ1-2, with D possibly matching TRBD1 (6 bases). Trimming removed 0 bases at V and 7 bases at J, with 12 bases between. The CDR3 is 13 residues long. The germline gives CDR1 DFQATT, CDR2 SNEGSKA (reference sequence). CDR3: CSAREGGAFGYTF. CDR3 bases: TGCAGTGCTAGAGAGGGGGGCGCTTTTGGCTACACCTTC.

The chain recombines TRBV6-1 with TRBJ2-1; a weak D match, TRBD1 (6 bases). Per the germline V gene, CDR1 is MNHNS and CDR2 is SASEGT. This CDR3 contains 16 residues. V was pared by 6 bases and J by 0 bases, with 15 bases between. The CDR3 DNA reads as TGTGCCAGCAGGCGGACAGTAGTTACCTCCTACAATGAGCAGTTCTTC. Translation: CASRRTVVTSYNEQFF.

This clonotype was recorded a few times. This chain uses TRBV14 with TRBJ1-6; D might be TRBD1 (5 bases). Germline V gene sequence: CDR1 SGHDN, CDR2 FVKESK. Trimming cost V 5 bases and J 8 bases, with 16 bases left between them. This CDR3 is built from 15 residues. The CDR3 is CASSALGAADSPLHF. In DNA form, the CDR3 reads TGTGCCAGCAGCGCGTTAGGGGCGGCCGATTCACCCCTCCACTTT.

This clonotype has more than one count but fewer than ten. A far more abundant clone sits one base away, making this likely a read error. This chain uses TRBV7-9 with TRBJ2-1; D call uncertain. Germline CDR1 and CDR2: SEHNR and FQNEAQ (reference sequence). The CDR3 is 13 residues long. The chain's CDR3 is CASSSGAYNEQSF. The CDR3 region has the DNA TGTGCCAGCAGCTCCGGAGCCTACAATGAGCAGTCCTTC.

The chain has TRBV6-1 and TRBJ1-1; D is unresolved. Per germline, CDR1 MNHNS and CDR2 SASEGT. CDR3 length: 13 amino acids. Trimming shortened V by 5 bases and J by 1 base, and 8 bases separated the two germline ends. CDR3 region: CASSTAWNTEAFF. CDR3 bases: TGTGCCAGCAGTACTGCCTGGAACACTGAAGCTTTCTTT.

This clonotype has a count of ten or more. This sequence joins TRBV12-3 or TRBV12-4 and TRBJ2-7; TRBD1 or TRBD2 may be the D gene (5 bases each). Trimming stripped 6 bases from V and 9 bases from J, with 18 bases between. This CDR3 comprises 13 residues. The CDR3 spells CASRRGSLRGQYF. The DNA of the CDR3 is TGTGCCAGCAGACGGGGCTCCCTACGGGGGCAGTACTTC.

This clonotype was recorded at least ten times. This chain connects TRBV3-1 to TRBJ1-1; maybe TRBD1 (5 bases). Germline V lookup: CDR1 LGHDT, CDR2 YNNKEL (reference sequence). V gave up 0 bases and J gave up 7 bases, with 15 bases separating them. CDR3 length equals 15 residues. In DNA form, the CDR3 reads TGTGCCAGCAGCCAAGATGGAGGACACCCTCGTGAAGCTTTCTTT. It is translated as CASSQDGGHPREAFF. The full variable domain, rest sourced from reference TRBV3-1 and TRBJ1-1, is DTAVSQTPKYLVTQMGNDKSIKCEQNLGHDTMYWYKQDSKKFLKIMFSYNNKELIINETVPNRFSPKSPDKAHLNLHINSLELGDSAVYFCASSQDGGHPREAFFGQGTRLTVV.

This sequence joins TRBV27 and TRBJ2-7, with D perhaps TRBD2 (6 bases). With 0 bases removed from V and 7 bases from J, the gap between germline ends came to 13 bases. Germline-derived CDR1 and CDR2 are MNHEY and SMNVEV (reference sequence). The CDR3 runs to 14 residues. The CDR3 DNA follows: TGTGCCAGCAGTTTATCAGTCCGGAGGGGTGAGCAGTACTTC. Translating it yields CASSLSVRRGEQYF.

This clonotype was seen repeatedly, ten times or more. The chain combines TRBV12-3 or TRBV12-4 with TRBJ2-6; D possibly corresponds to TRBD2 (6 bases). V lost 5 bases and J 0 bases, leaving 20 bases between the germline ends. CDR3 length: 19 amino acids. CDR3 residues: CASSPLGGIFYSGANVLTF. The CDR3 DNA reads TGTGCCAGCAGTCCCCTGGGAGGCATCTTTTACTCTGGGGCCAACGTCCTGACTTTC.

The rearrangement uses TRBV20-1 and TRBJ2-6; possibly TRBD1 or TRBD2 for D (5 bases each). Germline assignment: CDR1 DFQATT and CDR2 SNEGSKA (reference sequence). Trimming shortened V by 2 bases and J by 1 base, and 15 bases separated the two germline ends. This CDR3 is 17 amino acids long. CDR3 amino acids: CSARKGPSPSGANVLTF. CDR3 nucleotide sequence: TGCAGTGCTAGAAAGGGACCCTCGCCATCTGGGGCCAACGTCCTGACTTTC.

This clonotype was picked up many times. The rearrangement joins TRBV2 to TRBJ2-1; D possibly corresponds to TRBD2 (7 bases). CDR1 and CDR2 (germline): SNHLY, FYNNEI. With 6 bases removed from V and 9 bases from J, the gap between germline ends came to 12 bases. This CDR3 has 12 amino acids. The CDR3 DNA reads TGTGCCAGCAGGGACCGGGGGGCTGAGCAGTTCTTC. Residues: CASRDRGAEQFF.

The rearrangement joins TRBV6-2 or TRBV6-3 to TRBJ1-4; no clear D. This CDR3 spans 16 amino acids. CDR1 and CDR2 (germline): MNHEY, SVGEGT. Trimming pared 5 bases from V and 4 bases from J, leaving 17 bases between. Written as DNA, the CDR3 is TGTGCCAGCAGTGAAAAGGCAGGCGCATTTAATGAAAAACTGTTTTTT. Protein sequence: CASSEKAGAFNEKLFF.

J is TRBJ2-4 and V is TRBV28; D may be TRBD1 (6 bases). The CDR3 totals 15 residues. Per germline, CDR1 MDHEN and CDR2 SYDVKM. Trimming left V 10 bases short and J 0 bases short, with 16 bases between. DNA of the CDR3: TGTGCCACCATGGGACAATTCCTAGCCAAAAACATTCAGTACTTC. Amino acids: CATMGQFLAKNIQYF. Together with reference TRBV28 and TRBJ2-4, the CDR3 gives the full variable domain: DVKVTQSSRYLVKRTGEKVFLECVQDMDHENMFWYRQDPGLGLRLIYFSYDVKMKEKGDIPEGYSVSREKKERFSLILESASTNQTSMYLCATMGQFLAKNIQYFGAGTRLSVL.

This clonotype was counted many times. The chain employs TRBV24-1 and TRBJ2-1; 14 nucleotides match TRBD2. This CDR3 region has 15 residues. V lost 4 bases to trimming and J lost 7 bases; unmatched junction nucleotides: 2. Germline loops: CDR1 KGHDR, CDR2 SFDVKD. This chain's CDR3 is CATSEGLAGGNEQFF. CDR3 coding DNA: TGTGCCACCAGTGAAGGACTAGCGGGAGGTAATGAGCAGTTCTTC.

This clonotype occurred many times. The V call is TRBV30, the J call TRBJ2-1; D call uncertain. The CDR3 sequence is 15 residues long. Germline V gene lookup returns CDR1 GTSNPN and CDR2 SVGIG (reference sequence). The V end lost 0 bases, the J end lost 5 bases, and 14 bases lay between the germline ends. CDR3 DNA: TGTGCCTGGAGTGTAAACAGAATCCATCACAATGAGCAGTTCTTC. Protein sequence: CAWSVNRIHHNEQFF.

As concerns this clonotype: This clone may be a read error of a much larger clone one base away. V is TRBV7-9 and J is TRBJ2-5; D is unclear. The CDR3 is 15 amino acids. Germline-derived CDR1 and CDR2 are SEHNR and FQNEAQ (reference sequence). V was shortened by 1 base and J by 7 bases, with 16 bases between the two germline ends. This chain's CDR3 is CASSLEGNARGTQYF. The CDR3 DNA reads as TGTGCCAGCAGCTTAGAGGGTAACGCCAGAGGGACCCAGTACTTC.

The sample holds many counts of this clonotype. The chain is built from TRBV28 and TRBJ2-7, with D perhaps matching TRBD2 (6 bases). V lost 0 bases, J lost 0 bases, and 6 bases lay in between. CDR3 length equals 14 residues. Germline CDR1 is MDHEN and CDR2 is SYDVKM. The CDR3 reads CASSLWEGSYEQYF. As DNA, the CDR3 is TGTGCCAGCAGTTTATGGGAGGGCTCCTACGAGCAGTACTTC.

The DNA of the CDR3 is TGCAGTGCTAGTAGAGTAGGGTCTAACTATGGCTACACCTTC. Its translation is CSASRVGSNYGYTF. The chain recombines TRBV20-1 with TRBJ1-2; D is unresolved. The germline V gene encodes CDR1 DFQATT and CDR2 SNEGSKA (reference sequence). V was clipped by 3 bases and J by 0 bases, with 11 bases between them. The CDR3 contains 14 residues.